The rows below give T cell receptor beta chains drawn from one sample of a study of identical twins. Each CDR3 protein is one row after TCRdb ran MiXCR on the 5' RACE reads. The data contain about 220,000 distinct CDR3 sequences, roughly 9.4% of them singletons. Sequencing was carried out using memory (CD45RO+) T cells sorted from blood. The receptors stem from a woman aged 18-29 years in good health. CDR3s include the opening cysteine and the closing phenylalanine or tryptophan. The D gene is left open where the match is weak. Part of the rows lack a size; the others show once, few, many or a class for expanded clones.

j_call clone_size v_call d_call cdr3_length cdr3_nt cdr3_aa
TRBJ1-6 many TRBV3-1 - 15 TGTGCCAGCAGCGAAGAGGGTATCGGTAATTCACCCCTCCACTTT CASSEEGIGNSPLHF
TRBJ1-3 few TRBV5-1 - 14 TGCGCCAGCAGCGTGCAGGGATCTGGAAACACCATATATTTT CASSVQGSGNTIYF
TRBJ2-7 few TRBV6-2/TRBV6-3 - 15 TGTGCCAGCAGTTACTCAACCCCGCGGAGGTCCGAGCAGTACTTC CASSYSTPRRSEQYF
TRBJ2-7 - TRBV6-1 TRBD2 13 TGTGCCAGCCGAAGCGGGGACGCCTACGAGCAGTACTTC CASRSGDAYEQYF
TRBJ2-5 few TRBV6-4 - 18 TGTGCCAGCAGTGGGAAAGTAACGGGGACGGGGCGAGAAGGGACCCAGTACTTC CASSGKVTGTGREGTQYF
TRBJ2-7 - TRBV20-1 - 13 TGCAGTGCTCTAGCTCCCATCTCCTACGAGCAGTACTTC CSALAPISYEQYF
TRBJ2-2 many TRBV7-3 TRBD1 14 TGTGCCAGCAGCTCGGGACAGCACACCGGGGAGCTGTTTTTT CASSSGQHTGELFF
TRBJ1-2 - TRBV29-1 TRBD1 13 TGCAGCGTTGCCGGGACAGGGGGCGATGGCTACACCTTC CSVAGTGGDGYTF
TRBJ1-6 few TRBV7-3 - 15 TGTGCCAGCAGCTTAACCCCAGGGCGAAATTCACCCCTCCACTTT CASSLTPGRNSPLHF
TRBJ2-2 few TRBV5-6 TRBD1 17 TGTGCCAGCAGCCCGAGCGGGACAGGGAGGAACACCGGGGAGCTGTTTTTT CASSPSGTGRNTGELFF
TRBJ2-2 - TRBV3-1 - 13 TGTGCCAGCAGCCCGAGTTTAAGCGGGGAGCTGTTTTTT CASSPSLSGELFF
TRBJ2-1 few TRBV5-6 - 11 TGTGCCAGCAGCTGGGGGAGTGGACAGTTCTTC CASSWGSGQFF
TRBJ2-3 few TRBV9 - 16 TGTGCCAGCAGCTTCCCAAAGGGATCAAACACAGATACGCAGTATTTT CASSFPKGSNTDTQYF